These T cell receptor beta chains were read from a single sample in a study of cytomegalovirus exposure and HLA in healthy donors. Measured with immunoSEQ multiplex PCR; TCRdb has only the in-frame clones, and not every one. The sample carries roughly 72,000 clones, under 85% recorded once. Input material: PBMCs. The origin of the receptors is a woman aged 35 to 49 in good health and CMV-seropositive. The conserved cysteine and the conserved F or W are not part of the CDR3 here. A D gene is named only where the DNA matches it firmly. For some rows the clone size is stated as once, few or many, or as a class when expanded; others skip it.

>TRBV6-1|TRBJ2-7|-|-
ASSESIGVQGYEQY
>TRBV5-4|TRBJ2-5|-|TRBD2
ASRSGRSQETQY
>TRBV6-6|TRBJ1-1|few|-
ASNPLRNTEAF
>TRBV25-1|TRBJ1-2|few|-
ASSESQAYGYT
>TRBV5-4|TRBJ2-7|once|TRBD1
ASSMTGATYEQY
>TRBV29-1|TRBJ2-7|-|-
SVEDPGEQY
>TRBV6-1|TRBJ2-7|-|-
ASRKQGNEQY
>TRBV6-5|TRBJ1-1|-|TRBD1
ASSYSGDRGSKAF
>TRBV28|TRBJ2-1|once|TRBD2
ASSLFSLAGISNEQF
>TRBV30|TRBJ2-7|-|-
AWSYGQSTYEQY
>TRBV6-5|TRBJ1-5|-|-
ASSYVGEGKKPQH
>TRBV30|TRBJ2-5|-|TRBD1
AWAPGTVQETQY
>TRBV29-1|TRBJ2-5|-|TRBD2
SVGGGGETQY
>TRBV10-3|TRBJ1-1|-|TRBD1
AISEQGENTEAF
>TRBV30|TRBJ2-1|-|-
AWSDRQEQF
>TRBV5-1|TRBJ1-2|-|-
ASTIAADIPNYGYT
>TRBV7-2|TRBJ2-1|-|-
ASSHTNTNEQF
>TRBV5-1|TRBJ2-5|few|TRBD2
ASSSGTSGGETQY
>TRBV4-1|TRBJ1-2|-|TRBD1
ASSQEGQGYGNGYT
>TRBV5-6|TRBJ1-2|-|TRBD1
ASSLQGQGSYGYT
>TRBV2|TRBJ1-6|-|-
ASSELGGNSPLH
>TRBV6-5|TRBJ1-2|once|-
ASSLAGFYGYT